This entry features one T cell receptor beta chain sequence. Antigen unknown. This record comes from a study of shared clonotypes between healthy human individuals. Study observations and caveats: Approximately 4.5% was the fraction of naive CD4 clonotypes found shared across four donors.

Every one of the donors was a Caucasian adult that lived in Nashville, Tennessee. The junction had 10 bases not matched to a gene; V was cut back by 5 bases and J by 6 bases. The CDR3 consists of 15 residues. Germline-derived CDR1 and CDR2 are SNHLY and FYNNEI. Replicate PCRs for sorted subsets used around 200 ng DNA; this equaled about 30,000 T cell genomes. Only in-frame clones appear in the TCRdb table, and some are missing; sequencing was by immunoSEQ multiplex PCR. The sample yields 2 million to 2.5 million clones, roughly 93% seen once. V usage is TRBV2 and J usage is TRBJ1-3, with 7 bases lining up with TRBD1. Sequencing was done on a sample of naive CD4+ T cells from PBMCs. Described subset: CD45RA+ positively selected. The sequence derives from a young man in good health. Some clones in this sample may be carry-over from other donors' samples. Here the CDR3 DNA reads TGTGCCAGCAGTCCGGACAGGAGGACAGCAAACACCATATATTTT. Protein product: CASSPDRRTANTIYF.